This T cell receptor beta chain was profiled in a study of T cells in localized non-small cell lung cancer. Study-wide findings and caveats: Because researchers sequenced only one region of the tumor, heterogeneity is still possible. Adjacent lung exhibited a median of 57 among the 100 most abundant tumor clones. Maximal T cell clonality occurred in uninvolved adjacent lung, with tumor ranking below it.

Note on this clone: Its antigen is not identified.

Produced via immunoSEQ multiplex PCR; TCRdb's table is partial and in-frame only. The table records 90,000 to 95,000 clones, approximately 86% of them present only once. J gave up 7 bases and V 4 bases, and 8 bases lay outside the gene matches. The CDR3 totals 15 residues. Germline V gene lookup returns CDR1 SGHNT and CDR2 YYREEE (reference sequence). The starting material was peripheral blood, obtained before any cancer treatment. The chain combines TRBV5-4 with TRBJ1-5, with 10 bases lining up with TRBD1. This TCR derives from a man aged 40 to 75 with stage I squamous cell lung carcinoma. The CDR3 here is CASSIGTGAGQPQHF. CDR3 coding DNA: TGTGCCAGCAGCATTGGGACAGGGGCAGGGCAGCCCCAGCATTTT.